The clone carrying this TCR beta chain was detected once. Its antigen is not known. These data originate in a study of T cell responses to AZD1222 COVID-19 vaccine. This CDR3 region has 19 residues. With V trimmed by 1 base and J by 0 bases, 10 bases remained unmatched. Germline values: CDR1 LGHNA, CDR2 YSLEER. Whole-study findings and limits: Repertoires were obtained only post-peak T cell response. Reportedly, close to half of spike-specific TCRs are directed against unmutated variant regions. Seropositive at baseline were only a handful of AZD1222 recipients.

Here immunoSEQ multiplex PCR was the method, and the copy in TCRdb shows in-frame clones only, minus some. Of roughly 120,000 clones listed, around 90% are singletons. This receptor was obtained from an adult in good health. Source: peripheral blood, taken on day 0 of AZD1222 vaccination. The rearrangement joins TRBV4-3 to TRBJ1-1, with TRBD1 matching 11 bases. CDR3 loop: CASSQGRDRGVWVNTEAFF. For the CDR3, the DNA is TGCGCCAGCAGCCAAGGGAGGGACAGGGGGGTTTGGGTGAACACTGAAGCTTTCTTT.